This T cell receptor beta chain was identified in a study of blood T cell repertoires in COVID-19. On the study more broadly: Both acute and convalescent COVID-19 samples were obtained from the United States, Italy and Spain. T cells, B-cell-depleted T cells, or PBMCs supplied cDNA or gDNA.

V dropped 2 bases and J dropped 0; count of bases not matched to a gene: 6. Germline lookup yields CDR1 MDHEN and CDR2 SYDVKM. This CDR3 is built from 16 residues. As originally analysed: Estimated nucleated cell counts came from reference gene primer amplification. The method was immunoSEQ multiplex PCR; TCRdb's version includes in-frame clones alone and lacks a portion of them. The DNA gave D and trimming, while V, J and clone size come from that table. The sample includes approximately 120,000 clones, around 80% of them seen just once. This receptor was obtained from a man in his forties with active or convalescent COVID-19. Sequences were obtained from peripheral blood. This chain uses TRBV28 with TRBJ1-2; 7 positions agree with TRBD1. CDR3 residues: CASSLTGVSSNYGYTF. The CDR3 coding sequence is TGTGCCAGCAGTTTAACAGGGGTCTCCTCTAACTATGGCTACACCTTC.